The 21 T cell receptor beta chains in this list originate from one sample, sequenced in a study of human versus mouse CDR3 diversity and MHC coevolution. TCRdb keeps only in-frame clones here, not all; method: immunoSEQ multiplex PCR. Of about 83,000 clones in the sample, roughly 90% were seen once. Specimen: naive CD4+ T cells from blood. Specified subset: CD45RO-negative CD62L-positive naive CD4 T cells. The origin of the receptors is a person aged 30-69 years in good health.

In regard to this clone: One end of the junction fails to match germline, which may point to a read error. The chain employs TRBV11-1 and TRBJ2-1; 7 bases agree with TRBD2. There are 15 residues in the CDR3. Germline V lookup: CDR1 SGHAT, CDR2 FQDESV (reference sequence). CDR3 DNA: TGTGCCAACAGCCCCGGGACTATCGCCGGCGGGGAGCAGTTCTTC. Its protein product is CANSPGTIAGGEQFF.

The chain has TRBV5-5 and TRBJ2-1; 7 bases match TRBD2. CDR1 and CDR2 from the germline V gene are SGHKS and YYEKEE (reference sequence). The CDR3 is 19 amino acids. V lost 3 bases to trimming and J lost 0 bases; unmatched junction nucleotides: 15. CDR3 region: CASSSLPNLGGSSYNEQFF. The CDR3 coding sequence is TGTGCCAGCAGCTCCCTCCCTAATCTCGGCGGGAGCTCCTACAATGAGCAGTTCTTC.

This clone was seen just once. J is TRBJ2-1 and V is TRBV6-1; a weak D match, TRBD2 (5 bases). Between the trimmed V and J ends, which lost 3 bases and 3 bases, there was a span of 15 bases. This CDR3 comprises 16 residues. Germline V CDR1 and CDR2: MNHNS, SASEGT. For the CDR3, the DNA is TGTGCCAGCAGTGATCCGCGGACTGGCCTCTACAATGAGCAGTTCTTC. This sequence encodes CASSDPRTGLYNEQFF.

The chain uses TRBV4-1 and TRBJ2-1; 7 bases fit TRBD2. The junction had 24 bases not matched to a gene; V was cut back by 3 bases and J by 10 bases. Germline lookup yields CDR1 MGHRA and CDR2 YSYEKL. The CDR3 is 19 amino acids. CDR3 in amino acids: CASSQTPFMSGAPPGEQFF. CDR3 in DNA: TGCGCCAGCAGCCAGACCCCGTTCATGAGCGGGGCCCCCCCAGGGGAGCAGTTCTTC.

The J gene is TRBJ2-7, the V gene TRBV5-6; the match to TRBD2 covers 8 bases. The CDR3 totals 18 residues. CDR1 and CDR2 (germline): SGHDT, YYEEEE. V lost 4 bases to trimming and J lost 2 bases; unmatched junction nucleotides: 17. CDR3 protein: CASSQLVPEREYTYEQYF. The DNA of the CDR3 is TGTGCCAGCAGCCAACTGGTGCCTGAGCGGGAGTATACCTACGAGCAGTACTTC.

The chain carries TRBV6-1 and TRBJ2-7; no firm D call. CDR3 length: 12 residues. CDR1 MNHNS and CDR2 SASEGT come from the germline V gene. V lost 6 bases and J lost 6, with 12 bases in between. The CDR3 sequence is CASRGPTAEQYF. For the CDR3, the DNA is TGTGCCAGCAGGGGCCCAACCGCCGAGCAGTACTTC.

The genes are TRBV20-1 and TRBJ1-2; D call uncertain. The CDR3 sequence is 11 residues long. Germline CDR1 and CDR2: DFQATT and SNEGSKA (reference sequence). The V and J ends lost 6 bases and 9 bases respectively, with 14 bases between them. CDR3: CSAVREFSYTF. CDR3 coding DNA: TGCAGTGCGGTCCGGGAGTTCAGCTACACCTTC.

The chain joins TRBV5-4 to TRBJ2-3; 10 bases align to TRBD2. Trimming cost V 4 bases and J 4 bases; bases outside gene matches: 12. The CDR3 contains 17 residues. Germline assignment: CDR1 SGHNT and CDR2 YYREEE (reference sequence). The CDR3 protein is CASSPGLAAELSDTQYF. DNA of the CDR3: TGTGCCAGCAGCCCCGGACTAGCGGCGGAGCTTTCAGATACGCAGTATTTT.

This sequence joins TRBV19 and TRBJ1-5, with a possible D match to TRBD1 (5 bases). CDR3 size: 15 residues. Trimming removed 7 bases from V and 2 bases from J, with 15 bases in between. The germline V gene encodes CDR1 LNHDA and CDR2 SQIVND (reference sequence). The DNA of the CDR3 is TGTGCCAGTACCAGTATAGGGGTCGGCAATCAGCCCCAGCATTTT. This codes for CASTSIGVGNQPQHF.

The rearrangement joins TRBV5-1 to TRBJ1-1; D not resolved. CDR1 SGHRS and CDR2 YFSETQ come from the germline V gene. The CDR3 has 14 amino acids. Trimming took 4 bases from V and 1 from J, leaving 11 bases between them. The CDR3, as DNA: TGCGCCAGCAGCGAAGGACTGACGAACACTGAAGCTTTCTTT. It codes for CASSEGLTNTEAFF.

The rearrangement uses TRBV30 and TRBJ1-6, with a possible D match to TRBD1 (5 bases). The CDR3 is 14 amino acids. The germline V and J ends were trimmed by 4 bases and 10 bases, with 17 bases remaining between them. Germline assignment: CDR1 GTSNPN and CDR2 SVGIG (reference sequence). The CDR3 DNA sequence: TGTGCCTGGAAGAGGGACGTTAGCGGATCACCCCTCCACTTT. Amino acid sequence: CAWKRDVSGSPLHF.

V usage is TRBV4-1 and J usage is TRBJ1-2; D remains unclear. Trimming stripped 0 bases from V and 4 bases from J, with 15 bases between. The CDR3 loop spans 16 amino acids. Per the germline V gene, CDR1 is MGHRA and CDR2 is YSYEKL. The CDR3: CASSQDAANPIYGYTF. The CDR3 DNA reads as TGCGCCAGCAGCCAAGATGCGGCCAATCCGATCTATGGCTACACCTTC.

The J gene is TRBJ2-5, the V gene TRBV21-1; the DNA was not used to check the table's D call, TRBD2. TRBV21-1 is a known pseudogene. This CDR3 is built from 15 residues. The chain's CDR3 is CARKTLGGQEETQYF. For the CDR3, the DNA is TGTGCCAGGAAAACCCTGGGCGGGCAGGAAGAGACCCAGTACTTC.

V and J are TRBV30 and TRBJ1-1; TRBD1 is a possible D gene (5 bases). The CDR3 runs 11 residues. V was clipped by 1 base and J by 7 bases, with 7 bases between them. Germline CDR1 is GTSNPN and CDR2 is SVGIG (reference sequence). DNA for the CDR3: TGTGCCTGGAGTGGACAGCATGAAGCTTTCTTT. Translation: CAWSGQHEAFF.

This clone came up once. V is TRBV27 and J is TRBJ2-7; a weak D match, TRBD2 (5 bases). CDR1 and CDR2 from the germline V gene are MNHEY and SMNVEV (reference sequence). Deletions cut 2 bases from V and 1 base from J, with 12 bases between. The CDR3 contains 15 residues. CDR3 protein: CASSLKWERSYEQYF. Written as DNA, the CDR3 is TGTGCCAGCAGTTTAAAGTGGGAGAGATCCTACGAGCAGTACTTC.

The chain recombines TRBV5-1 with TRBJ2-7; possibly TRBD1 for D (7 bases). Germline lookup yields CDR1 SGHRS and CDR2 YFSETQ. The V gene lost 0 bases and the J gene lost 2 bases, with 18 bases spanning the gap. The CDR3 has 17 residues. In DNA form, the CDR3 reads TGCGCCAGCAGCTTGGGGGGCGGGACAGCCGAGACCTACGAGCAGTACTTC. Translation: CASSLGGGTAETYEQYF.

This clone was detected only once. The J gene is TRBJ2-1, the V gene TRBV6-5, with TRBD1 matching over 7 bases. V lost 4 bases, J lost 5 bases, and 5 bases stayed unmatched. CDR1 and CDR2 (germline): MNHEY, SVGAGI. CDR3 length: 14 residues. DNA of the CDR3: TGTGCCAGCAGTTGGGGACAGAGCGACAATGAGCAGTTCTTC. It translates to CASSWGQSDNEQFF.

The CDR3 loop is CASSLGGGSASGANVLTF. The CDR3 DNA reads TGCGCCAGCAGCTTGGGCGGCGGGAGTGCTTCTGGGGCCAACGTCCTGACTTTC. The genes are TRBV5-1 and TRBJ2-6; 7 bases align to TRBD2. V lost 0 bases to trimming and J lost 1 base; unmatched junction nucleotides: 7. This CDR3 has 18 amino acids. The V gene's germline CDR1 is SGHRS and CDR2 YFSETQ.

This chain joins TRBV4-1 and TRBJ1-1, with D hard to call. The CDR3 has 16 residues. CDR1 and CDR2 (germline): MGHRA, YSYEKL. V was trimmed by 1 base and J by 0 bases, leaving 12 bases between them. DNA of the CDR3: TGCGCCAGCAGCCAAGGGGGAGGACCTCTGAACACTGAAGCTTTCTTT. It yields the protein CASSQGGGPLNTEAFF.

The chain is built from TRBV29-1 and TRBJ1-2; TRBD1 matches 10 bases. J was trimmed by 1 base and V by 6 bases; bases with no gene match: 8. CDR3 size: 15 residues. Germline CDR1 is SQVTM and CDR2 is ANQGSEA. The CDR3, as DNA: TGCAGCGTCAAAGGGGACAGGGGAAATAACTATGGCTACACCTTC. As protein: CSVKGDRGNNYGYTF.

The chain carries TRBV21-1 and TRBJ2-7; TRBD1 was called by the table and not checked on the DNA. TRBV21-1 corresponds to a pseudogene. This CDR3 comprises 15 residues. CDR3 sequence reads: CASSKSQARPREQYF. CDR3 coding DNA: TGTGCCAGCAGCAAATCACAGGCCAGGCCGAGGGAGCAGTACTTC.